Presented here are 27 T cell receptor beta chains from one specimen sequenced in a study of CXCR3-negative and CXCR3-positive naive CD8 T cells. The antigens these receptors bind are not known. General observations from the study: Hydrophobicity was higher for TRB CDR3s found in CXCR3-positive naive cells than in CXCR3-negative naive cells.

It was by 5' RACE with UMI labels that the TRB cDNA libraries were prepared. TCRdb reprocessed the 5' RACE reads, keeping one entry per CDR3 protein, no DNA. Found here are roughly 130,000 distinct CDR3 sequences; the top ten clones hold 0.59%. Sequencing was carried out using naive CXCR3+ CD8+ T cells from blood. Noted subset: CD45RO-CCR7+CD27+CD95- naive CD8+ T cells expressing CXCR3 (TNR3+). Receptor source: a human donor in good health. Some clones in this sample may be carry-over from other donors' samples.

V gene TRBV12-3 or TRBV12-4 combines with J gene TRBJ2-7; absent DNA, TCRdb's TRBD1 call cannot be checked. This CDR3 has 12 amino acids. The CDR3 sequence is CASTGDTYEQYF.

The chain uses TRBV7-2 and TRBJ2-1; TCRdb outputs TRBD2, but without DNA this stays unchecked. CDR1 SGHTA and CDR2 FQGNSA come from the germline V gene. The length of the CDR3 is 14 residues. The CDR3 is CASSLRDYPTEQFF.

J is TRBJ1-6 and V is TRBV7-2. This CDR3 is 17 amino acids long. Germline CDR1 SGHTA, CDR2 FQGNSA. The CDR3 protein is CASSLAGSFIYNSPLHF.

The chain couples TRBV14 to TRBJ2-1; TCRdb's assignment of TRBD1 cannot be checked, as there is no DNA. Germline CDR1 is SGHDN and CDR2 is FVKESK. The CDR3 runs 16 residues. CDR3 sequence reads: CASSYPGQGAYNEQFF. The complete variable domain, with remaining parts taken from reference TRBV14 and TRBJ2-1, reads EAGVTQFPSHSVIEKGQTVTLRCDPISGHDNLYWYRRVMGKEIKFLLHFVKESKQDESGMPNNRFLAERTGGTYSTLKVQPAELEDSGVYFCASSYPGQGAYNEQFFGPGTRLTVL.

The chain couples TRBV4-3 to TRBJ2-7. Per the germline V gene, CDR1 is LGHNA and CDR2 is YSLEER. This CDR3 is built from 17 residues. The chain's CDR3 is CASSQDLGQVRDYEQYF.

The chain is built from TRBV10-2 and TRBJ1-1. Germline CDR1 and CDR2: WSHSY and SAAADI. This CDR3 is built from 12 residues. The CDR3 sequence is CASSEQNTEAFF.

The chain employs TRBV12-3 or TRBV12-4 and TRBJ1-1; checking the TCRdb D call of TRBD1 is not possible without DNA. The CDR3 runs 16 residues. CDR3 sequence: CASSFGPVKGNTEAFF.

The chain joins TRBV10-2 to TRBJ1-1; TCRdb lists TRBD1, though no DNA is available to test this call. This CDR3 is 14 amino acids long. Germline V gene sequence: CDR1 WSHSY, CDR2 SAAADI. CDR3 protein: CASSGQGVNTEAFF.

The gene calls are TRBV12-3 or TRBV12-4 and TRBJ1-4. The CDR3 covers 11 residues. The CDR3 sequence is CASSKQEKLFF.

This chain connects TRBV4-1 to TRBJ2-3; TCRdb indicates TRBD2, and absent DNA this call remains unverified. The CDR3 extends over 16 amino acids. CDR1 is MGHRA, CDR2 YSYEKL, per germline. The CDR3: CASSPRLAGITDTQYF.

The rearrangement joins TRBV7-9 to TRBJ2-7; TCRdb calls TRBD1, which cannot be checked without DNA. The CDR3 runs to 12 residues. The V gene's germline CDR1 is SEHNR and CDR2 FQNEAQ (reference sequence). This chain's CDR3 is CASSRTIYEQYF.

This chain joins TRBV29-1 and TRBJ2-7; TCRdb proposes TRBD1, but this gene call is untestable without DNA. The CDR3 length is 13 residues. Germline assignment: CDR1 SQVTM and CDR2 ANQGSEA. The CDR3 region is CSVESGGVYEQYF.

This chain connects TRBV20-1 to TRBJ2-5; TCRdb indicates TRBD1, and absent DNA this call remains unverified. The germline V gene has CDR1 DFQATT and CDR2 SNEGSKA (reference sequence). This CDR3 spans 14 amino acids. This CDR3 reads CSGTEGGRGETQYF.

The chain links TRBV5-1 to TRBJ2-7; absent DNA, TCRdb's TRBD1 call cannot be checked. CDR1 SGHRS and CDR2 YFSETQ come from the germline V gene. The CDR3 length is 15 residues. The CDR3 here is CASSLGGQRVGEQYF. Full variable domain (outside the CDR3, taken from reference TRBV5-1 and TRBJ2-7): KAGVTQTPRYLIKTRGQQVTLSCSPISGHRSVSWYQQTPGQGLQFLFEYFSETQRNKGNFPGRFSGRQFSNSRSEMNVSTLELGDSALYLCASSLGGQRVGEQYFGPGTRLTVT.

This sequence joins TRBV4-1 and TRBJ2-1. Germline V gene lookup returns CDR1 MGHRA and CDR2 YSYEKL. The CDR3 extends over 16 amino acids. The CDR3 region is CASSLGLPHSYNEQFF.

V usage is TRBV28 and J usage is TRBJ1-3; TCRdb selects TRBD1, and the lack of DNA leaves this call unchecked. This CDR3 region has 14 residues. CDR1 is MDHEN, CDR2 SYDVKM, per germline. CDR3 in amino acids: CASSTSGIGNTIYF.

This chain links TRBV6-1 with TRBJ1-1. The CDR3 extends over 12 amino acids. Looked up from germline, CDR1 is MNHNS and CDR2 is SASEGT. CDR3 in amino acids: CATGRGSTEAFF.

The chain has TRBV27 and TRBJ2-3; lacking DNA, the TRBD2 call made by TCRdb goes unchecked. Germline values: CDR1 MNHEY, CDR2 SMNVEV (reference sequence). This CDR3 has 17 amino acids. The CDR3 region is CASSTMTSGSGGDTQYF.

This chain connects TRBV20-1 to TRBJ2-1; the D gene TCRdb calls, TRBD1, cannot be checked with no DNA. The CDR3 loop spans 15 amino acids. CDR1 is DFQATT and CDR2 is SNEGSKA in the germline V gene (reference sequence). The CDR3 spells CSATTVGDQYNEQFF.

The J gene is TRBJ2-2, the V gene TRBV12-3 or TRBV12-4. This CDR3 spans 14 amino acids. The CDR3 loop is CASSLGQYTRELFF.

The V and J genes are TRBV7-9 and TRBJ2-3; the D call from TCRdb, TRBD2, cannot be confirmed without DNA. The CDR3 length is 22 residues. In germline, CDR1 is SEHNR, CDR2 FQNEAQ (reference sequence). CDR3 sequence reads: CASSLRRTPRKLAGSLGDTQYF.

The chain recombines TRBV28 with TRBJ2-1; without DNA, the TCRdb call of TRBD2 cannot be checked. The germline gives CDR1 MDHEN, CDR2 SYDVKM. The CDR3 has 14 amino acids. The chain's CDR3 is CASSFHGGANEQFF.

The CDR3 is CATAIRTSTGNTIYF. The V gene is TRBV7-9, the J gene TRBJ1-3; the D gene TCRdb calls, TRBD1, cannot be checked with no DNA. The CDR3 runs 15 residues. CDR1 is SEHNR, CDR2 FQNEAQ, per germline (reference sequence).

The chain couples TRBV6-5 to TRBJ2-7; the D gene TCRdb calls, TRBD1, cannot be checked with no DNA. Germline CDR1 is MNHEY and CDR2 is SVGAGI. The CDR3 loop spans 15 amino acids. The chain's CDR3 is CASSNPGVFLYEQYF.

V gene TRBV29-1 combines with J gene TRBJ1-2; TCRdb picks TRBD1, but there is no DNA to check that call. The germline gives CDR1 SQVTM, CDR2 ANQGSEA. This CDR3 spans 15 amino acids. The CDR3 spells CSVEDIGQGDLGYTF.

This chain uses TRBV7-7 with TRBJ2-5; lacking DNA, the TRBD1 call made by TCRdb goes unchecked. Per the germline V gene, CDR1 is SSHAT and CDR2 is FNYEAQ (reference sequence). The CDR3 totals 13 residues. The CDR3 sequence: CASSWDPQETQYF.

V usage is TRBV18 and J usage is TRBJ2-1; there is no DNA to check the TCRdb D call of TRBD2. Germline V lookup: CDR1 KGHSH, CDR2 LQKENI. This CDR3 region has 17 residues. CDR3 amino acids: CASSLTLAGGAYNEQFF.